This T cell receptor (beta chain) was captured in a study of blood T cell repertoires in COVID-19. Study in general: Whether acute or convalescent, the COVID-19 samples came from the United States, Italy and Spain.

Libraries were prepared by immunoSEQ multiplex PCR; TCRdb keeps only in-frame clonotypes and omits some of them. The table lists about 230,000 clones, roughly 85% of them singletons. Enrollees, about 18 to 95 years old, lived in 24 US areas. V was clipped by 6 bases and J by 6 bases, with 11 bases between them. Germline V lookup: CDR1 SGDLS, CDR2 YYNGEE. The CDR3 runs to 12 residues. The clonotype originates from a man aged 25-45 years who had recovered from COVID-19. The chain couples TRBV9 to TRBJ2-3; D is unclear. The sequencing sample was made of PBMCs or T cells enriched from blood (not recorded which). CDR3 protein: CASNAYSDTQYF. CDR3 nucleotides: TGTGCCAGCAACGCGTACTCGGATACGCAGTATTTT. Variable domain in full (rest from reference TRBV9 and TRBJ2-3): DSGVTQTPKHLITATGQRVTLRCSPRSGDLSVYWYQQSLDQGLQFLIQYYNGEERAKGNILERFSAQQFPDLHSELNLSSLELGDSALYFCASNAYSDTQYFGPGTRLTVL.